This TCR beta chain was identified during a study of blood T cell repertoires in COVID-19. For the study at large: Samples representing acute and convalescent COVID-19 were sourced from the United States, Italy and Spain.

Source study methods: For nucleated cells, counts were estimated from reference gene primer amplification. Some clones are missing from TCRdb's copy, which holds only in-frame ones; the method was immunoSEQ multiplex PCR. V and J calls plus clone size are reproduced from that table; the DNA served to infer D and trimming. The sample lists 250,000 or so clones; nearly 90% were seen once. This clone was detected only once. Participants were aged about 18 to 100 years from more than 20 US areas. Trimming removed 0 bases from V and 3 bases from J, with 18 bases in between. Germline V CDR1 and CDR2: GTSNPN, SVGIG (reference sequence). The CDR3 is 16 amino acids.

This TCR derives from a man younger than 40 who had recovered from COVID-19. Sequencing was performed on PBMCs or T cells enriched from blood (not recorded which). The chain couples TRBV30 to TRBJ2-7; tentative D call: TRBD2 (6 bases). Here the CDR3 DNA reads TGTGCCTGGAGTGTTAGCCGGGGCGGGGTTAGCTACGAGCAGTACTTC. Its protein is CAWSVSRGGVSYEQYF.